Below are 26 T cell receptor beta chains sequenced from a single sample in a study of identical twins. MiXCR, run by TCRdb on the 5' RACE reads, gives a single entry per CDR3 protein. The data show 1.5 million to 2 million distinct CDR3 sequences, 25% to 35% seen once. Sequencing used cord blood. The receptor source for this set is a newborn girl in good health.

This clonotype was counted only a few times. This rearrangement joins TRBV20-1 to TRBJ2-7, with TRBD2 identical over 10 bases. V lost 3 bases to trimming and J lost 6 bases; unmatched junction nucleotides: 2. Germline CDR1 is DFQATT and CDR2 is SNEGSKA (reference sequence). The CDR3 loop spans 12 amino acids. This CDR3 is CSARTSGPEQYF. DNA of the CDR3: TGCAGTGCTAGGACTAGCGGGCCCGAGCAGTACTTC.

The chain employs TRBV29-1 and TRBJ1-2, with D unresolved. The CDR3 has 12 amino acids. Germline V gene lookup returns CDR1 SQVTM and CDR2 ANQGSEA. The V end was cut by 4 bases, the J end by 1 base, with 7 bases between. CDR3 DNA: TGCAGCGTTGTCAGCAATAACTATGGCTACACCTTC. Translating it yields CSVVSNNYGYTF. Variable domain in full (rest from reference TRBV29-1 and TRBJ1-2): SAVISQKPSRDICQRGTSLTIQCQVDSQVTMMFWYRQQPGQSLTLIATANQGSEATYESGFVIDKFPISRPNLTFSTLTVSNMSPEDSSIYLCSVVSNNYGYTFGSGTRLTVV.

The CDR3 spells CASSLPPGYLDNEQFF. The CDR3 DNA reads TGTGCCAGCAGTTTACCTCCCGGGTATCTAGACAATGAGCAGTTCTTC. The chain links TRBV28 to TRBJ2-1; D is unclear. CDR1 is MDHEN, CDR2 SYDVKM, per germline. The length of the CDR3 is 16 residues. The V end lost 2 bases, the J end lost 5 bases, and 16 bases lay between the germline ends.

V gene TRBV28 combines with J gene TRBJ2-7; TRBD1 is a possible D gene (9 bases). V was trimmed by 2 bases and J by 7 bases, leaving 33 bases between them. This CDR3 contains 20 residues. CDR1 and CDR2 from the germline V gene are MDHEN and SYDVKM. CDR3 coding DNA: TGTGCCAGCAGTTTACCTTGGGGACAGGGTCCTAGCGGGCTTTACAATGAGCAGTACTTC. It translates to CASSLPWGQGPSGLYNEQYF.

The chain employs TRBV29-1 and TRBJ1-1, with TRBD1 matching over 7 bases. CDR1 is SQVTM and CDR2 is ANQGSEA in the germline V gene. J lost 0 bases, V lost 4 bases, and 8 bases had no gene match. The CDR3 spans 15 residues. The CDR3 nucleotides are TGCAGCGTTGCGGTGAGGGGGCAGGTGAACACTGAAGCTTTCTTT. This encodes CSVAVRGQVNTEAFF. The variable domain in full, with the rest retrieved from reference TRBV29-1 and TRBJ1-1, is SAVISQKPSRDICQRGTSLTIQCQVDSQVTMMFWYRQQPGQSLTLIATANQGSEATYESGFVIDKFPISRPNLTFSTLTVSNMSPEDSSIYLCSVAVRGQVNTEAFFGQGTRLTVV.

This clonotype was seen a few times. The chain has TRBV2 and TRBJ2-7, with 7 bases lining up with TRBD1. The V gene end was trimmed by 10 bases and the J gene end by 3 bases; junction bases not matched to a gene: 9. CDR1 SNHLY and CDR2 FYNNEI come from the germline V gene. The CDR3 is 13 amino acids. In DNA form, the CDR3 reads TGTGCCATCAGGGCCGACAGGGTCTACGAGCAGTACTTC. It codes for CAIRADRVYEQYF.

This clonotype was seen only a few times. The chain couples TRBV6-1 to TRBJ1-2; 7 bases agree with TRBD1. Trimming cost V 4 bases and J 2 bases; bases outside gene matches: 7. This CDR3 is built from 15 residues. Germline CDR1 is MNHNS and CDR2 is SASEGT. The CDR3 DNA sequence: TGTGCCAGCAGTGTCACGACAGGGATAAACTATGGCTACACCTTC. It codes for CASSVTTGINYGYTF.

The sample holds a few counts of this clonotype. V and J are TRBV6-4 and TRBJ1-2, with D perhaps matching TRBD1 (6 bases). With 4 bases removed from V and 4 bases from J, the gap between germline ends came to 13 bases. The CDR3 has 14 residues. Looked up from germline, CDR1 is MRHNA and CDR2 is SNTAGT. CDR3 sequence reads: CASSGPPGVYGYTF. The CDR3 DNA is TGTGCCAGCAGTGGTCCCCCAGGGGTCTATGGCTACACCTTC.

The chain couples TRBV12-3 or TRBV12-4 to TRBJ2-1; 9 bases align to TRBD1. The DNA end favors TRBJ2-7, so the J call may be wrong. The CDR3 runs 15 residues. CDR3 coding DNA: TGTGCCAGCAGCTCCTCCCGGGACAGGGTGGGGGAGCAGTACTTC. It specifies CASSSSRDRVGEQYF.

The CDR3 DNA reads TGCGCCAGCAGCCAAGCTTGGGCCATCTATGGCTACACCTTC. Amino acid sequence: CASSQAWAIYGYTF. This chain uses TRBV4-1 with TRBJ1-2; no clear D gene. The CDR3 is 14 amino acids. The V end was cut by 1 base, the J end by 4 bases, with 10 bases between. Germline CDR1 MGHRA, CDR2 YSYEKL.

This clonotype has ten or more counts. The CDR3 sequence is CASSAIPGQGSYEQYF. The CDR3 nucleotides read TGCGCCAGCAGTGCTATTCCGGGACAGGGTTCCTACGAGCAGTACTTC. The V call is TRBV10-1, the J call TRBJ2-7; the match to TRBD1 covers 9 bases. The J segment lost 1 base and the V segment lost 4 bases, leaving 8 bases of the junction unmatched. Germline V gene lookup returns CDR1 WNHNN and CDR2 SYGVQD (reference sequence). The CDR3 consists of 16 residues.

This clonotype was seen a handful of times. The chain carries TRBV7-9 and TRBJ1-1, with D unresolved. Trimming shortened V by 5 bases and J by 1 base, and 14 bases separated the two germline ends. CDR3 length: 15 amino acids. The germline V gene encodes CDR1 SEHNR and CDR2 FQNEAQ (reference sequence). CDR3 nucleotide sequence: TGTGCCAGCAGCCCCCCGGGCCGGCAGAACACTGAAGCTTTCTTT. It codes for CASSPPGRQNTEAFF. Filled out from reference TRBV7-9 and TRBJ1-1, the complete variable domain reads DTGVSQNPRHKITKRGQNVTFRCDPISEHNRLYWYRQTLGQGPEFLTYFQNEAQLEKSRLLSDRFSAERPKGSFSTLEIQRTEQGDSAMYLCASSPPGRQNTEAFFGQGTRLTVV.

The chain has TRBV20-1 and TRBJ2-4, with 10 nucleotides matching TRBD1. The CDR3 has 18 amino acids. Germline V lookup: CDR1 DFQATT, CDR2 SNEGSKA (reference sequence). Trimming at V came to 6 bases and at J to 0 bases, leaving 14 bases not matched to a gene. The CDR3 region is CSARPFFDRGQAKNIQYF. The CDR3 DNA sequence: TGCAGTGCGAGACCCTTCTTCGACAGGGGGCAAGCCAAAAACATTCAGTACTTC.

The chain couples TRBV24-1 to TRBJ2-5; 9 positions agree with TRBD1. With 3 bases clipped from V and 2 bases from J, the junction kept 0 bases outside the gene matches. This CDR3 contains 14 residues. Germline V lookup: CDR1 KGHDR, CDR2 SFDVKD. The CDR3 region is CATSDDRGQETQYF. CDR3 coding DNA: TGTGCCACCAGTGATGACAGGGGGCAAGAGACCCAGTACTTC.

This clonotype was counted only a few times. V gene TRBV2 combines with J gene TRBJ2-3, with a weak D call TRBD2 (6 bases). CDR3 length: 14 residues. Germline loops: CDR1 SNHLY, CDR2 FYNNEI. The V and J ends lost 2 bases and 11 bases respectively, with 17 bases between them. The CDR3 spells CASSETWVSGEQYF. The CDR3 DNA is TGTGCCAGCAGTGAAACGTGGGTCTCGGGGGAGCAGTATTTT.

The genes are TRBV7-2 and TRBJ2-1; D call uncertain. The ends were cut back, 0 bases at V and 8 bases at J, with 11 bases in the middle. This CDR3 is 14 amino acids long. CDR1 is SGHTA and CDR2 is FQGNSA in the germline V gene. The CDR3 sequence: CASSLASTEHEQFF. DNA for the CDR3: TGTGCCAGCAGCTTAGCGAGTACTGAGCATGAGCAGTTCTTC.

This clonotype was observed a few times. The V call is TRBV24-1, the J call TRBJ2-2, with D possibly matching TRBD2 (6 bases). Between the trimmed V and J ends, which lost 7 bases and 1 base, there was a span of 6 bases. This CDR3 is 13 amino acids long. The germline V gene has CDR1 KGHDR and CDR2 SFDVKD. Written as DNA, the CDR3 is TGTGCCACCAGGCGGGAGAACACCGGGGAGCTGTTTTTT. Protein product: CATRRENTGELFF.

This clonotype was seen only a few times. V and J are TRBV19 and TRBJ1-1; 7 bases align to TRBD1. V shed 4 bases, J shed 1 base, and the junction held 6 bases outside the gene matches. This CDR3 has 15 amino acids. Germline loops: CDR1 LNHDA, CDR2 SQIVND (reference sequence). This chain's CDR3 is CASSNPWTGNTEAFF. CDR3 DNA sequence: TGTGCCAGTAGTAATCCTTGGACAGGGAACACTGAAGCTTTCTTT.

This clonotype was counted a single time. The genes are TRBV5-1 and TRBJ2-7; D perhaps matches TRBD2 (6 bases). Looked up from germline, CDR1 is SGHRS and CDR2 is YFSETQ. Trimming cost V 4 bases and J 4 bases, with 21 bases left between them. The CDR3 covers 16 residues. CDR3 loop: CASSALSGGPSYEQYF. CDR3 in DNA: TGCGCCAGCAGCGCACTGAGTGGAGGGCCAAGTTACGAGCAGTACTTC.

On this clonotype itself: Compared with germline, one end of the junction differs, possibly owing to a read error. This rearrangement joins TRBV20-1 to TRBJ2-3; 8 positions match TRBD1. CDR1 is DFQATT, CDR2 SNEGSKA, per germline (reference sequence). The CDR3 runs 15 residues. CDR3 loop: CSAARTGLRKDAQYF. DNA of the CDR3: TGCAGTGCTGCCCGGACAGGGTTAAGAAAAGATGCGCAGTATTTT.

This clonotype was observed a handful of times. The J gene is TRBJ2-7, the V gene TRBV7-9; 8 bases match TRBD1. The trim removed 1 base at V and 3 bases at J, leaving 8 bases unmatched. This CDR3 is 16 amino acids long. Germline V gene data show CDR1 as SEHNR and CDR2 as FQNEAQ (reference sequence). CDR3 protein: CASSLVWAGGSYEQYF. The DNA of the CDR3 is TGTGCCAGCAGCTTAGTTTGGGCAGGGGGCAGCTACGAGCAGTACTTC.

The chain joins TRBV28 to TRBJ1-1, with D maybe TRBD1 (6 bases). The CDR3 covers 13 residues. Germline V gene lookup returns CDR1 MDHEN and CDR2 SYDVKM. The V end lost 7 bases, the J end lost 4 bases, and 13 bases lay between the germline ends. As DNA, the CDR3 is TGTGCCAGCAATGACAGAGGGGGCACTGAAGCTTTCTTT. It encodes CASNDRGGTEAFF.

The rearrangement links TRBV2 to TRBJ2-3; maybe TRBD1 (6 bases). The CDR3 sequence is 15 residues long. Trimming took 6 bases from V and 4 from J, leaving 17 bases between them. Germline CDR1 SNHLY, CDR2 FYNNEI. CDR3 nucleotide sequence: TGTGCCAGCAGCCCACAGGGTTGGAGTTCAGATACGCAGTATTTT. Its translation is CASSPQGWSSDTQYF.

This clonotype was recorded a few times. V gene TRBV9 combines with J gene TRBJ1-2; no definite D call. CDR3 length equals 15 residues. V dropped 0 bases and J dropped 4 bases, with 13 bases sitting between them. The germline V gene encodes CDR1 SGDLS and CDR2 YYNGEE. As DNA, the CDR3 is TGTGCCAGCAGCGTAGGGGCAGGAGAAGTCTATGGCTACACCTTC. As protein: CASSVGAGEVYGYTF.

This clonotype occurred once. A much more abundant neighbour one base away suggests this may be a read error. V and J are TRBV10-3 and TRBJ2-3; tentative D call: TRBD2 (5 bases). V lost 2 bases and J lost 3, with 9 bases in between. CDR3 length: 14 residues. The germline V gene has CDR1 ENHRY and CDR2 SYGVKD. The CDR3, as DNA: TGTGCCATCAGTGAGGGCCCGGGGACAGATACGCAGTATTTT. Residues: CAISEGPGTDTQYF.

This clonotype was counted between two and nine times. The chain carries TRBV10-3 and TRBJ1-2; 7 bases map to TRBD1. This CDR3 is built from 12 residues. V dropped 8 bases and J dropped 4; count of bases not matched to a gene: 4. CDR1 is ENHRY, CDR2 SYGVKD, per germline. The CDR3 nucleotides are TGTGCCATCCTGGGACAGACCTATGGCTACACCTTC. The encoded protein is CAILGQTYGYTF.